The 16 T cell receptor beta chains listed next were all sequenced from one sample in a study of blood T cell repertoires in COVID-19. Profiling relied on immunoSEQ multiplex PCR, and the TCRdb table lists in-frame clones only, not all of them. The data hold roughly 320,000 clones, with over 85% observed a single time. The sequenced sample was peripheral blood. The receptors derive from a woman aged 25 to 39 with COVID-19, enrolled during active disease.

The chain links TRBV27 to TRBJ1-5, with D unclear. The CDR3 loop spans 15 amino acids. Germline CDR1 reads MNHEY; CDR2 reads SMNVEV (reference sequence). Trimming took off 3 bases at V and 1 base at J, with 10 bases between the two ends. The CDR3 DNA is TGTGCCAGCAGTTTGGTTGAGGGAAGCAATCAGCCCCAGCATTTT. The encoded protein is CASSLVEGSNQPQHF.

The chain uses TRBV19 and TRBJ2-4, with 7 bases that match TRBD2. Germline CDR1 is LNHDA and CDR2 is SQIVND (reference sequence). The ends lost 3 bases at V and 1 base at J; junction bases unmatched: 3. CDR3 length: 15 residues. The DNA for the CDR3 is TGTGCCAGTAGTATCATGGGGGGGGCCAAAAACATTCAGTACTTC. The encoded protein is CASSIMGGAKNIQYF.

The CDR3 DNA reads TGTGCCAGCAGCTTAGATCAGGGTGCGCCCCTCCACTTT. Encoded protein: CASSLDQGAPLHF. The chain links TRBV11-2 to TRBJ1-6; perhaps TRBD1 as D (5 bases). The CDR3 has 13 amino acids. Germline V gene sequence: CDR1 SGHAT, CDR2 FQNNGV. The V and J ends lost 0 bases and 13 bases respectively, with 10 bases between them.

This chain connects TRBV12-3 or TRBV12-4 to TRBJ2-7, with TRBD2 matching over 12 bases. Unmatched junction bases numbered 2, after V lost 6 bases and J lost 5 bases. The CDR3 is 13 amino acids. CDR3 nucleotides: TGTGCCAGCAGCCGACTAGCGGGGGACGAGCAGTACTTC. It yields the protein CASSRLAGDEQYF.

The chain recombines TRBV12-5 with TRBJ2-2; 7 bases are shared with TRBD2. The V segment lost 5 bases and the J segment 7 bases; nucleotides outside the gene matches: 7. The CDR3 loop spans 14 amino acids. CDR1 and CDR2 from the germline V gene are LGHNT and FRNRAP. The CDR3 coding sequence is TGTGCTAGTGGTGCCGGGGGGTTCGACGGGGAGCTGTTTTTT. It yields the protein CASGAGGFDGELFF. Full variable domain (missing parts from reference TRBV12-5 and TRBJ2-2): DARVTQTPRHKVTEMGQEVTMRCQPILGHNTVFWYRQTMMQGLELLAYFRNRAPLDDSGMPKDRFSAEMPDATLATLKIQPSEPRDSAVYFCASGAGGFDGELFFGEGSRLTVL.

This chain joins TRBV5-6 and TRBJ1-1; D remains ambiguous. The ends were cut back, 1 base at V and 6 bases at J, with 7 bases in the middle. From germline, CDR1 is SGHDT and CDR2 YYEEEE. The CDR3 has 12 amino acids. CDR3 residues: CASSLTAAEAFF. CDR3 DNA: TGTGCCAGCAGCTTGACGGCGGCTGAAGCTTTCTTT.

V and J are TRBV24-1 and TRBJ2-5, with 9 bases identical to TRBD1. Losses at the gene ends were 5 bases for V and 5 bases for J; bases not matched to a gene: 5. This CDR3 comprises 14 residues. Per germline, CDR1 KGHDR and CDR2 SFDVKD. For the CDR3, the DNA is TGTGCCACCAGTGGGACAGGGGTGAGGGAGACCCAGTACTTC. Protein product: CATSGTGVRETQYF.

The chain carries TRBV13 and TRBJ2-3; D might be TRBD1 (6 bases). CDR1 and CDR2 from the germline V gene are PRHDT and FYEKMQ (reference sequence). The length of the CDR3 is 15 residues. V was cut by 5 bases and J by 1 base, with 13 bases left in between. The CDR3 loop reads CASSPQGLRTDTQYF. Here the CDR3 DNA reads TGTGCCAGCAGCCCGCAGGGGCTACGCACAGATACGCAGTATTTT.

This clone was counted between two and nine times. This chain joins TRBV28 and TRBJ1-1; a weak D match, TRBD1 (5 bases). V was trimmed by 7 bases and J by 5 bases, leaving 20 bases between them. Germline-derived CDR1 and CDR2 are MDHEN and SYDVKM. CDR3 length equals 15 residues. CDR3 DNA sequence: TGTGCCAGCAACCCGGGGGGTATTGTAAGGACTGAAGCTTTCTTT. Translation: CASNPGGIVRTEAFF.

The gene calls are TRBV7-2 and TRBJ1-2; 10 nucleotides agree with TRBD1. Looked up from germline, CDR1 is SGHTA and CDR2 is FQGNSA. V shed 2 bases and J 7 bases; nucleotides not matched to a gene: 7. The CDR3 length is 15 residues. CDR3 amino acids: CASSLMTGGASGYTF. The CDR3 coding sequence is TGTGCCAGCAGCTTAATGACAGGGGGCGCGTCTGGCTACACCTTC.

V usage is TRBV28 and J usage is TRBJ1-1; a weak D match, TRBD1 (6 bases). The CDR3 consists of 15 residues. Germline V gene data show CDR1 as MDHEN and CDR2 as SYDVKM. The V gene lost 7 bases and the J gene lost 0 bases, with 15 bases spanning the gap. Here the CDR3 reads CASTPPTGLNTEAFF. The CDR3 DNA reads TGTGCCAGCACCCCTCCCACAGGGTTGAACACTGAAGCTTTCTTT.

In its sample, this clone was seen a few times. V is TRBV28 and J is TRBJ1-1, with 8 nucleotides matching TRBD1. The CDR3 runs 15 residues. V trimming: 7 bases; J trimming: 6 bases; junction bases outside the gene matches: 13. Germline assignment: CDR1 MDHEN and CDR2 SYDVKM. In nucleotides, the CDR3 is TGTGCCAGCAATATCGCGGCAGGGGGCACGGCTGAAGCTTTCTTT. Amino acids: CASNIAAGGTAEAFF. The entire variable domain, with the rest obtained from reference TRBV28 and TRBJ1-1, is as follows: DVKVTQSSRYLVKRTGEKVFLECVQDMDHENMFWYRQDPGLGLRLIYFSYDVKMKEKGDIPEGYSVSREKKERFSLILESASTNQTSMYLCASNIAAGGTAEAFFGQGTRLTVV.

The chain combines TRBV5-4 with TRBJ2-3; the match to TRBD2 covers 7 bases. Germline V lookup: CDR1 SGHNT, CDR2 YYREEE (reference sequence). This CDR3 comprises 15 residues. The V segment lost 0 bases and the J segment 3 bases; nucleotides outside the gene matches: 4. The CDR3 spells CASSLGTSYTDTQYF. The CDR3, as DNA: TGTGCCAGCAGCTTGGGGACTAGTTATACAGATACGCAGTATTTT. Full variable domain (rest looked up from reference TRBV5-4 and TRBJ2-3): ETGVTQSPTHLIKTRGQQVTLRCSSQSGHNTVSWYQQALGQGPQFIFQYYREEENGRGNFPPRFSGLQFPNYSSELNVNALELDDSALYLCASSLGTSYTDTQYFGPGTRLTVL.

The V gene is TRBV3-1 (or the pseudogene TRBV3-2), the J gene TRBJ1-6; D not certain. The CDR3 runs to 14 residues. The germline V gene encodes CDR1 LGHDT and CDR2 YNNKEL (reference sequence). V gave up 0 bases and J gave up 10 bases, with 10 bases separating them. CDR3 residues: CASSQEPERSPLHF. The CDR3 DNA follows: TGTGCCAGCAGCCAAGAACCGGAGCGCTCACCCCTCCACTTT.

CDR3 protein: CASSFSPGYEQYF. The CDR3 nucleotides read TGCGCCAGCAGCTTTTCCCCCGGCTACGAGCAGTACTTC. The chain couples TRBV5-1 to TRBJ2-7; no firm D call. The CDR3 loop spans 13 amino acids. Trimming pared 2 bases from V and 3 bases from J, leaving 9 bases between. CDR1 is SGHRS and CDR2 is YFSETQ in the germline V gene. The full variable domain, in which reference TRBV5-1 and TRBJ2-7 provide the parts outside the CDR3, is KAGVTQTPRYLIKTRGQQVTLSCSPISGHRSVSWYQQTPGQGLQFLFEYFSETQRNKGNFPGRFSGRQFSNSRSEMNVSTLELGDSALYLCASSFSPGYEQYFGPGTRLTVT.

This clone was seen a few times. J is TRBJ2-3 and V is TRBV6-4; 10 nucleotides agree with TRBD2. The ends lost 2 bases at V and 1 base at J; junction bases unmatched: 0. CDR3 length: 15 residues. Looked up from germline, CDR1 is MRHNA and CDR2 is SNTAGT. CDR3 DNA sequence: TGTGCCAGCAGTGACACTAGCGGGGGCACAGATACGCAGTATTTT. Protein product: CASSDTSGGTDTQYF.